The 31 T cell receptor beta chains below all came from one sample that was sequenced in a study of blood T cell repertoires in COVID-19. Repertoires were generated with immunoSEQ multiplex PCR, while TCRdb's copy carries only in-frame clones and drops some. The repertoire holds roughly 150,000 clones, over 60% seen once, with 7% to 10% in the top ten. The material sequenced was peripheral blood. The source is a man in his 60s with acute or convalescent COVID-19.

This chain joins TRBV19 and TRBJ2-5; 11 nucleotides match TRBD2. This CDR3 has 16 residues. J lost 5 bases, V lost 3 bases, and 8 bases had no gene match. Germline V lookup: CDR1 LNHDA, CDR2 SQIVND (reference sequence). The CDR3 spells CASSMIAGGPGETQYF. The CDR3 DNA reads as TGTGCCAGTAGTATGATAGCGGGGGGGCCAGGTGAGACCCAGTACTTC.

The rearrangement joins TRBV5-1 to TRBJ2-7; 8 bases agree with TRBD1. The germline CDR1 and CDR2 sequences are SGHRS and YFSETQ. This CDR3 is built from 14 residues. The J segment lost 6 bases and the V segment lost 3 bases, leaving 8 bases of the junction unmatched. The CDR3 DNA reads as TGCGCCAGCAGCTCAGGACAGGGAGTATCCGAGCAGTACTTC. Residues: CASSSGQGVSEQYF.

There are many counts of this clone. Other DNA sequences within the sample encode an identical CDR3. The chain couples TRBV30 to TRBJ1-5; D ambiguous. The length of the CDR3 is 13 residues. Per germline, CDR1 GTSNPN and CDR2 SVGIG (reference sequence). V was cut by 5 bases and J by 2 bases, with 10 bases left in between. CDR3 in DNA: TGTGCCTGGGCCCCCGGAGGCAATCAGCCCCAGCATTTT. Translated: CAWAPGGNQPQHF.

This chain uses TRBV4-1 with TRBJ2-6; no clear D. V lost 4 bases and J 4 bases, leaving 14 bases between the germline ends. The CDR3 consists of 16 residues. Germline V gene lookup returns CDR1 MGHRA and CDR2 YSYEKL. The CDR3 reads CASSPNWARGANVLTF. CDR3 in DNA: TGCGCCAGCAGCCCCAATTGGGCCCGGGGGGCCAACGTCCTGACTTTC.

This chain joins TRBV30 and TRBJ1-3; TRBD1 matches at 8 bases. Germline trimming cut 4 bases from V and 0 bases from J; bases unmatched to any gene: 11. CDR3 size: 17 residues. Per the germline V gene, CDR1 is GTSNPN and CDR2 is SVGIG (reference sequence). The CDR3 sequence: CAWIQGRGLFSGNTIYF. The CDR3 nucleotides read TGTGCCTGGATCCAAGGCAGGGGGCTATTCTCTGGAAACACCATATATTTT.

This clone was recorded only once. The chain recombines TRBV29-1 with TRBJ2-7, with D possibly being TRBD1 (6 bases). CDR3 length: 11 amino acids. With 6 bases removed from V and 5 bases from J, the gap between germline ends came to 11 bases. CDR1 SQVTM and CDR2 ANQGSEA come from the germline V gene. The CDR3 sequence: CSVEQGHEQYF. CDR3 coding DNA: TGCAGCGTGGAACAGGGCCACGAGCAGTACTTC.

This clone was detected many times. The chain couples TRBV19 to TRBJ2-3; 10 nucleotides align to TRBD1. The V gene end was trimmed by 9 bases and the J gene end by 4 bases; junction bases not matched to a gene: 4. Germline V gives CDR1 LNHDA, CDR2 SQIVND (reference sequence). The CDR3 is made up of 13 amino acids. The CDR3 loop reads CASSGTGADTQYF. Here the CDR3 DNA reads TGTGCCAGCTCCGGGACAGGGGCAGATACGCAGTATTTT. Variable domain in full (rest from reference TRBV19 and TRBJ2-3): DGGITQSPKYLFRKEGQNVTLSCEQNLNHDAMYWYRQDPGQGLRLIYYSQIVNDFQKGDIAEGYSVSREKKESFPLTVTSAQKNPTAFYLCASSGTGADTQYFGPGTRLTVL.

The chain joins TRBV6-5 to TRBJ2-2; 8 nucleotides align to TRBD1. The J segment lost 9 bases and the V segment lost 6 bases, leaving 9 bases of the junction unmatched. Looked up from germline, CDR1 is MNHEY and CDR2 is SVGAGI. CDR3 length equals 14 residues. CDR3 coding DNA: TGTGCCAGCAGACCACCAGGGGGCAGCTGGGAGCTGTTTTTT. This translates into CASRPPGGSWELFF.

The chain links TRBV11-1 to TRBJ1-1, with TRBD1 matching over 9 bases. The CDR3 is 15 residues long. The germline V gene has CDR1 SGHAT and CDR2 FQDESV (reference sequence). V lost 4 bases, J lost 7 bases, and 10 bases stayed unmatched. CDR3 loop: CASSSGTGYFVEAFF. The CDR3 DNA sequence: TGTGCCAGCAGCTCGGGGACAGGGTATTTCGTTGAAGCTTTCTTT.

The chain couples TRBV28 to TRBJ2-3; 12 nucleotides align to TRBD1. J was trimmed by 6 bases and V by 5 bases; bases with no gene match: 9. The CDR3 covers 16 residues. The germline V gene encodes CDR1 MDHEN and CDR2 SYDVKM. Here the CDR3 DNA reads TGTGCCAGCAGTCCTACCGGGACAGGGGGCTCGGATACGCAGTATTTT. It translates to CASSPTGTGGSDTQYF.

This sequence joins TRBV27 and TRBJ1-2, with D perhaps TRBD1 (5 bases). This CDR3 spans 14 amino acids. The ends were cut back, 2 bases at V and 4 bases at J, with 11 bases in the middle. Germline lookup yields CDR1 MNHEY and CDR2 SMNVEV (reference sequence). The CDR3 nucleotides read TGTGCCAGCAGTTTAAGCCCAGGGTTCTATGGCTACACCTTC. It translates to CASSLSPGFYGYTF.

The genes are TRBV5-1 and TRBJ2-7, with 7 bases fitting TRBD2. After removal of 1 base from V and 0 bases from J, the junction contained 4 bases not matched to a gene. This CDR3 is 15 amino acids long. Per the germline V gene, CDR1 is SGHRS and CDR2 is YFSETQ. The CDR3 reads CASSLHGTNSYEQYF. The CDR3, as DNA: TGCGCCAGCAGCTTGCACGGGACTAACTCCTACGAGCAGTACTTC.

The chain employs TRBV5-5 and TRBJ2-5, with 7 nucleotides matching TRBD1. The CDR3 is 14 residues long. J was trimmed by 5 bases and V by 4 bases; bases with no gene match: 8. CDR1 and CDR2 (germline): SGHKS, YYEKEE (reference sequence). Here the CDR3 DNA reads TGTGCCAGCAGCCAACAGGGACAGAGGGAGACCCAGTACTTC. This encodes CASSQQGQRETQYF.

Written as DNA, the CDR3 is TGTGCCAGCAGCTCTGCGGGGGAGCTGAAGGCCAACGTCCTGACTTTC. Its translation is CASSSAGELKANVLTF. V gene TRBV7-2 combines with J gene TRBJ2-6; 7 bases match TRBD2. CDR1 and CDR2 from the germline V gene are SGHTA and FQGNSA. The CDR3 totals 16 residues. V shed 4 bases, J shed 6 bases, and the junction held 9 bases outside the gene matches.

The rearrangement joins TRBV10-2 to TRBJ2-2; 10 bases line up with TRBD2. From germline, CDR1 is WSHSY and CDR2 SAAADI. Losses at the gene ends were 5 bases for V and 5 bases for J; bases not matched to a gene: 5. The CDR3 loop spans 15 amino acids. The CDR3 reads CASSSTSGTTGELFF. CDR3 bases: TGCGCCAGCAGTTCTACTAGCGGGACGACCGGGGAGCTGTTTTTT.

This clone was recorded only once. The gene calls are TRBV19 and TRBJ1-1; a possible D gene is TRBD1 (5 bases). Per the germline V gene, CDR1 is LNHDA and CDR2 is SQIVND (reference sequence). This CDR3 spans 16 amino acids. Trimming took off 7 bases at V and 2 bases at J, with 20 bases between the two ends. Here the CDR3 reads CASIQLNRGTNTEAFF. CDR3 nucleotide sequence: TGTGCCAGTATCCAACTCAACCGGGGGACCAACACTGAAGCTTTCTTT.

The gene calls are TRBV12-3 or TRBV12-4 and TRBJ2-1, with 7 nucleotides matching TRBD2. This CDR3 has 12 residues. The junction had 4 bases not matched to a gene; V was cut back by 6 bases and J by 8 bases. The CDR3: CASSLTSDEQFF. In DNA form, the CDR3 reads TGTGCCAGCAGCCTTACTAGCGATGAGCAGTTCTTC.

This chain uses TRBV10-2 with TRBJ1-5; TRBD1 matches 7 bases. The V segment lost 5 bases and the J segment 6 bases; nucleotides outside the gene matches: 4. This CDR3 has 13 amino acids. CDR1 is WSHSY, CDR2 SAAADI, per germline. CDR3 coding DNA: TGCGCCAGCAGTCTGACAGGGTCTCAGCCCCAGCATTTT. Amino acid sequence: CASSLTGSQPQHF.

The chain couples TRBV7-3 to TRBJ2-1; 12 nucleotides line up with TRBD2. Germline CDR1 reads SGHTA; CDR2 reads FQGTGA. This CDR3 is built from 16 residues. With 4 bases clipped from V and 1 base from J, the junction kept 2 bases outside the gene matches. The CDR3, as DNA: TGTGCCAGCAGCTCTAGCGGGGGGGCATCCTACAATGAGCAGTTCTTC. The encoded protein is CASSSSGGASYNEQFF.

V is TRBV6-5 and J is TRBJ1-6, with D possibly being TRBD1 (5 bases). The CDR3 consists of 14 residues. The V gene lost 6 bases and the J gene lost 5 bases, with 11 bases spanning the gap. Germline assignment: CDR1 MNHEY and CDR2 SVGAGI. This CDR3 is CASRRQIDNSPLHF. DNA of the CDR3: TGTGCCAGCAGGAGACAGATTGATAATTCACCCCTCCACTTT.

The chain has TRBV6-2 or TRBV6-3 and TRBJ1-1; the D is unclear. V shed 0 bases and J shed 8 bases, with 10 bases lying between them. The germline V gene encodes CDR1 MNHEY and CDR2 SVGEGT. There are 13 residues in the CDR3. CDR3 sequence: CASSYSIPGEAFF. In DNA, the CDR3 is TGTGCCAGCAGTTACTCGATTCCGGGGGAAGCTTTCTTT.

CDR3 nucleotide sequence: TGTGCCAGCAGCTTAATGGCCAACACTGAAGCTTTCTTT. Amino acid sequence: CASSLMANTEAFF. The V and J genes are TRBV7-3 and TRBJ1-1, with no clear D. Trimming cost V 1 base and J 2 bases, with 5 bases left between them. The CDR3 has 13 residues. Germline V gene sequence: CDR1 SGHTA, CDR2 FQGTGA.

The rearrangement joins TRBV6-1 to TRBJ1-1, with D uncertain. This CDR3 has 16 amino acids. CDR1 is MNHNS and CDR2 is SASEGT in the germline V gene. Deletions cut 3 bases from V and 0 bases from J, with 14 bases between. The CDR3 coding sequence is TGTGCCAGCAGTGATACCTGGGCAGGCCTGAACACTGAAGCTTTCTTT. Encoded protein: CASSDTWAGLNTEAFF.

The rearrangement uses TRBV30 and TRBJ1-4; a possible D gene is TRBD1 (5 bases). Trimming removed 0 bases from V and 8 bases from J, with 13 bases in between. Per germline, CDR1 GTSNPN and CDR2 SVGIG (reference sequence). This CDR3 is built from 14 residues. For the CDR3, the DNA is TGTGCCTGGAGTGTGCTAGGGGCGGCGGAAAAACTGTTTTTT. It encodes CAWSVLGAAEKLFF.

The J gene is TRBJ2-7, the V gene TRBV5-6, with a possible D match to TRBD1 (5 bases). Trimming removed 4 bases at V and 3 bases at J, with 8 bases between. This CDR3 has 12 residues. Germline values: CDR1 SGHDT, CDR2 YYEEEE. As DNA, the CDR3 is TGTGCCAGCAGCATAGACAGCTACGAGCAGTACTTC. It encodes CASSIDSYEQYF.

CDR3 sequence reads: CATSDLGQTYEQYF. CDR3 DNA sequence: TGTGCCACCAGTGATTTGGGACAGACCTACGAGCAGTACTTC. The chain recombines TRBV24-1 with TRBJ2-7, with TRBD1 as a possible D gene (6 bases). The CDR3 runs 14 residues. Trimming pared 0 bases from V and 2 bases from J, leaving 7 bases between. Germline V gene data show CDR1 as KGHDR and CDR2 as SFDVKD.

The rearrangement uses TRBV3-1 (or the pseudogene TRBV3-2) and TRBJ2-7; 12 nucleotides agree with TRBD2. V lost 5 bases to trimming and J lost 6 bases; unmatched junction nucleotides: 8. CDR3 length: 15 residues. Germline V CDR1 and CDR2: LGHDT, YNNKEL (reference sequence). The CDR3 spells CASSATSGGTSEQYF. CDR3 sequence (DNA): TGTGCCAGCAGCGCAACTAGCGGGGGGACTAGCGAGCAGTACTTC.

This clone was found a few times. The chain has TRBV4-1 and TRBJ1-2; TRBD1 might be the D (6 bases). This CDR3 region has 16 residues. V was pared by 3 bases and J by 3 bases, with 17 bases between. Per germline, CDR1 MGHRA and CDR2 YSYEKL. The CDR3 spells CASSHPPRQAYYGYTF. The CDR3, as DNA: TGCGCCAGCAGCCATCCACCGAGACAGGCGTACTATGGCTACACCTTC.

The chain uses TRBV7-9 and TRBJ2-1; D is perhaps TRBD1 (7 bases). The CDR3 contains 16 residues. Germline CDR1 and CDR2: SEHNR and FQNEAQ (reference sequence). V dropped 5 bases and J dropped 4 bases, with 18 bases sitting between them. The CDR3 bases are TGTGCCAGCAGCCCCCAGGGGGGCAGGCCGTACAATGAGCAGTTCTTC. Its translation is CASSPQGGRPYNEQFF. Supplemented by reference TRBV7-9 and TRBJ2-1, the full variable domain reads DTGVSQNPRHKITKRGQNVTFRCDPISEHNRLYWYRQTLGQGPEFLTYFQNEAQLEKSRLLSDRFSAERPKGSFSTLEIQRTEQGDSAMYLCASSPQGGRPYNEQFFGPGTRLTVL.

This chain links TRBV28 with TRBJ2-1; D remains ambiguous. The germline V gene has CDR1 MDHEN and CDR2 SYDVKM. The CDR3 runs 14 residues. V was clipped by 7 bases and J by 1 base, with 11 bases between them. CDR3 DNA sequence: TGTGCCAGCATTCGTGAGTCTTCCTACAATGAGCAGTTCTTC. Residues: CASIRESSYNEQFF. The full variable domain, rest sourced from reference TRBV28 and TRBJ2-1, is DVKVTQSSRYLVKRTGEKVFLECVQDMDHENMFWYRQDPGLGLRLIYFSYDVKMKEKGDIPEGYSVSREKKERFSLILESASTNQTSMYLCASIRESSYNEQFFGPGTRLTVL.

This clone was seen a few times. The chain combines TRBV5-6 with TRBJ2-3; D is perhaps TRBD1 (6 bases). The CDR3 spans 15 residues. V lost 0 bases, J lost 8 bases, and 16 bases lay in between. Germline CDR1 SGHDT, CDR2 YYEEEE. This CDR3 is CASSLVGMGAGTQYF. In nucleotides, the CDR3 is TGTGCCAGCAGCTTGGTGGGAATGGGGGCGGGTACGCAGTATTTT.